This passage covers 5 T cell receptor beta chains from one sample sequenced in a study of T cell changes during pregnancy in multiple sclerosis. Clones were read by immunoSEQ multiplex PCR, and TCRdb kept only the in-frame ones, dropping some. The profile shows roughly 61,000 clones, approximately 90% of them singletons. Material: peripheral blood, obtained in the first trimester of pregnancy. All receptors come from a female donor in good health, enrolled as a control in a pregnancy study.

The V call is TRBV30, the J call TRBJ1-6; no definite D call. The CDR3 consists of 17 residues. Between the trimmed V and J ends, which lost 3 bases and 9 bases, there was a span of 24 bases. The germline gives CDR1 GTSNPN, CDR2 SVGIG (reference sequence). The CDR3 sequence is CAWSATPPSGSGSPLHF. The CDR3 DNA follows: TGTGCCTGGAGCGCAACCCCCCCCTCGGGGAGCGGTTCACCCCTCCACTTT. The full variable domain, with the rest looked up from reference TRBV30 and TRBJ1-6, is SQTIHQWPATLVQPVGSPLSLECTVEGTSNPNLYWYRQAAGRGLQLLFYSVGIGQISSEVPQNLSASRPQDRQFILSSKKLLLSDSGFYLCAWSATPPSGSGSPLHFGNGTRLTVT.

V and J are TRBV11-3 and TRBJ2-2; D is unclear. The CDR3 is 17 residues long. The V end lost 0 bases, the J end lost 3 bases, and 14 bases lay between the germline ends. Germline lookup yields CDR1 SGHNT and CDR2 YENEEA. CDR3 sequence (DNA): TGTGCCAGCAGCTTAGACGTGAGACTCCCACACACCGGGGAGCTGTTTTTT. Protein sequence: CASSLDVRLPHTGELFF. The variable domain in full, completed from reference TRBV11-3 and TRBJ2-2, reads EAGVVQSPRYKIIEKKQPVAFWCNPISGHNTLYWYLQNLGQGPELLIRYENEEAVDDSQLPKDRFSAERLKGVDSTLKIQPAELGDSAVYLCASSLDVRLPHTGELFFGEGSRLTVL.

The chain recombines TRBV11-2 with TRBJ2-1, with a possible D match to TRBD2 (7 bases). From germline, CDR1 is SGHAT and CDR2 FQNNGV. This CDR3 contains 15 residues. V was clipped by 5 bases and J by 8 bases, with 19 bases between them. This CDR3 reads CASSPRLGGPDEQFF. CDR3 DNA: TGTGCCAGCAGCCCTCGGTTGGGGGGGCCGGATGAGCAGTTCTTC.

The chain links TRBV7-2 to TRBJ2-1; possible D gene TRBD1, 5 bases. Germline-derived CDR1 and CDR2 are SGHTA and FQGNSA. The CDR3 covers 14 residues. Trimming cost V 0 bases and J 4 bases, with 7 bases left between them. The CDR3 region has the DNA TGTGCCAGCAGCTTAGCGCCAGGGTACAATGAGCAGTTCTTC. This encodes CASSLAPGYNEQFF.

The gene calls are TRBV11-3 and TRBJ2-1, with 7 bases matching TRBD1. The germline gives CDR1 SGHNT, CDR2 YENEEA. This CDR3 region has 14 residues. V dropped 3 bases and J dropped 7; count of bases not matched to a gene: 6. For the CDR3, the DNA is TGTGCCAGCAGCTTGAGACAGGGACATAATGAGCAGTTCTTC. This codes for CASSLRQGHNEQFF.